These 19 T cell receptor beta chains were all obtained from the same sample, sequenced in a study of OX40 agonist ivuxolimab in advanced cancers. Measured with immunoSEQ multiplex PCR; TCRdb has only the in-frame clones, and not every one. The sample lists about 80,000 clones, 80% to 95% occurring once. The sample in question was CD4+ or CD8+ T cells sorted from blood, obtained in a trial of the OX40 agonist ivuxolimab. These receptors were obtained from an adult with an advanced solid tumor such as melanoma, head and neck, liver or kidney cancer.

The V and J genes are TRBV27 and TRBJ2-1; TRBD2 matches at 9 bases. Looked up from germline, CDR1 is MNHEY and CDR2 is SMNVEV (reference sequence). The V and J ends lost 2 bases and 0 bases, in that order; junction bases with no gene match: 2. The CDR3 length is 16 residues. The CDR3: CASSLSSGSSYNEQFF. The CDR3 DNA is TGTGCCAGCAGTTTAAGTAGCGGGAGCTCCTACAATGAGCAGTTCTTC.

The chain uses TRBV27 and TRBJ2-3, with D perhaps assigned TRBD1 or TRBD2 (6 bases each). In germline, CDR1 is MNHEY, CDR2 SMNVEV (reference sequence). There are 16 residues in the CDR3. V was pared by 6 bases and J by 2 bases, with 18 bases between. This chain's CDR3 is CASSPGGPRTTDTQYF. CDR3 coding DNA: TGTGCCAGCAGCCCCGGGGGCCCTAGGACCACAGATACGCAGTATTTT.

The chain combines TRBV9 with TRBJ2-7, with 9 bases matching TRBD1. Germline CDR1 reads SGDLS; CDR2 reads YYNGEE. Trimming took 0 bases from V and 2 from J; bases not matched to a gene: 3. There are 15 residues in the CDR3. This CDR3 reads CASSVAGQGPYEQYF. In DNA form, the CDR3 reads TGTGCCAGCAGCGTAGCTGGACAGGGGCCCTACGAGCAGTACTTC.

V gene TRBV29-1 combines with J gene TRBJ1-1; D unresolved. In germline, CDR1 is SQVTM, CDR2 ANQGSEA. V dropped 4 bases and J dropped 1 base, with 4 bases sitting between them. This CDR3 contains 11 residues. CDR3 in amino acids: CSVGTNTEAFF. In DNA, the CDR3 is TGCAGCGTTGGAACGAACACTGAAGCTTTCTTT.

The chain carries TRBV5-4 and TRBJ1-3; D is uncertain. V lost 4 bases, J lost 3 bases, and 5 bases lay in between. The germline gives CDR1 SGHNT, CDR2 YYREEE (reference sequence). The CDR3 has 12 residues. CDR3 bases: TGTGCCAGCAGCCAAGTTGGAAACACCATATATTTT. Translated, it gives CASSQVGNTIYF.

This chain links TRBV20-1 with TRBJ2-7; D is undetermined. V lost 0 bases and J 10 bases, leaving 7 bases between the germline ends. Germline V gives CDR1 DFQATT, CDR2 SNEGSKA (reference sequence). This CDR3 spans 10 amino acids. Here the CDR3 reads CSARDQRQYF. In nucleotides, the CDR3 is TGCAGTGCTAGAGATCAGCGCCAGTACTTC.

The chain is built from TRBV2 and TRBJ1-4, with a weak D call TRBD1 (5 bases). Germline CDR1 SNHLY, CDR2 FYNNEI. Trimming left V 7 bases short and J 2 bases short, with 14 bases between. The CDR3 has 15 amino acids. CDR3 DNA sequence: TGTGCCAGCAAAGGTCAGGCAGGGACTAATGAAAAACTGTTTTTT. Translated: CASKGQAGTNEKLFF.

The chain couples TRBV19 to TRBJ1-1; 8 bases are a match to TRBD1. This CDR3 is built from 16 residues. The germline gives CDR1 LNHDA, CDR2 SQIVND (reference sequence). V lost 8 bases and J lost 1; bases outside the gene matches: 12. As DNA, the CDR3 is TGTGCCAGTTCCCTCGGGACAGGATTAGGGAACACTGAAGCTTTCTTT. Its protein is CASSLGTGLGNTEAFF.

This sequence joins TRBV7-2 and TRBJ2-1; no definite D call. This CDR3 is built from 13 residues. Germline V CDR1 and CDR2: SGHTA, FQGNSA. The germline V and J ends were trimmed by 5 bases and 7 bases, with 12 bases remaining between them. The CDR3 region has the DNA TGTGCCAGCAGCCGCTTTGTAGGGAATGAGCAGTTCTTC. Residues: CASSRFVGNEQFF.

This chain connects TRBV29-1 to TRBJ2-3; D is ambiguous. Germline CDR1 reads SQVTM; CDR2 reads ANQGSEA. V lost 3 bases and J lost 4, with 11 bases in between. The CDR3 sequence is 13 residues long. The CDR3 protein is CSVDPLTADTQYF. The CDR3 DNA reads as TGCAGCGTTGATCCCCTAACGGCAGATACGCAGTATTTT.

The chain employs TRBV9 and TRBJ1-4, with a weak D call TRBD1 (5 bases). Trimming removed 0 bases from V and 8 bases from J, with 11 bases in between. Germline lookup yields CDR1 SGDLS and CDR2 YYNGEE. This CDR3 region has 14 residues. The CDR3: CASSVVRALEKLFF. CDR3 nucleotide sequence: TGTGCCAGCAGCGTAGTCAGGGCTTTGGAAAAACTGTTTTTT.

This clone was counted once. The chain uses TRBV27 and TRBJ1-4, with D unresolved. Germline-derived CDR1 and CDR2 are MNHEY and SMNVEV (reference sequence). V shed 7 bases and J shed 2 bases, with 14 bases lying between them. The CDR3 covers 15 residues. The CDR3 is CASTYRARTNEKLFF. CDR3 nucleotides: TGTGCCAGCACCTACCGGGCCAGGACTAATGAAAAACTGTTTTTT.

The rearrangement links TRBV7-2 to TRBJ2-2; 9 nucleotides match TRBD1. This CDR3 contains 15 residues. Germline CDR1 SGHTA, CDR2 FQGNSA. V trimming: 1 base; J trimming: 5 bases; junction bases outside the gene matches: 2. The CDR3, as DNA: TGTGCCAGCAGCTTAGGACAGGGGGGGACCGGGGAGCTGTTTTTT. This encodes CASSLGQGGTGELFF.

DNA for the CDR3: TGCGCCAGCAGCTTTAGCGGGAACTCCTACAATGAGCAGTTCTTC. Encoded protein: CASSFSGNSYNEQFF. The V gene is TRBV5-1, the J gene TRBJ2-1; 8 nucleotides line up with TRBD2. Trimming took 2 bases from V and 0 from J; bases not matched to a gene: 1. CDR1 is SGHRS, CDR2 YFSETQ, per germline. This CDR3 is 15 amino acids long.

The gene calls are TRBV7-8 and TRBJ2-7, with D perhaps TRBD1 or TRBD2 (6 bases each). This CDR3 contains 17 residues. Germline V CDR1 and CDR2: SGHVS, FQNEAQ. The ends were cut back, 2 bases at V and 0 bases at J, with 17 bases in the middle. The CDR3 nucleotides read TGTGCCAGCAGCTTACTGGCAGGGGAAGCGGGCTCCTACGAGCAGTACTTC. Its protein is CASSLLAGEAGSYEQYF. The variable domain in full, completed from reference TRBV7-8 and TRBJ2-7, reads GAGVSQSPRYKVAKRGQDVALRCDPISGHVSLFWYQQALGQGPEFLTYFQNEAQLDKSGLPSDRFFAERPEGSVSTLKIQRTQQEDSAVYLCASSLLAGEAGSYEQYFGPGTRLTVT.

The chain uses TRBV11-2 and TRBJ1-3, with 7 bases that match TRBD1. The CDR3 is 16 residues long. CDR1 and CDR2 from the germline V gene are SGHAT and FQNNGV. With V trimmed by 3 bases and J by 0 bases, 5 bases remained unmatched. DNA for the CDR3: TGTGCCAGCAGCTTGGGACAGATGAGCTCTGGAAACACCATATATTTT. Translating it yields CASSLGQMSSGNTIYF.

This chain joins TRBV7-2 and TRBJ1-1; D may be TRBD1 (5 bases). With 4 bases removed from V and 1 base from J, the gap between germline ends came to 16 bases. The CDR3 sequence is 16 residues long. Germline CDR1 SGHTA, CDR2 FQGNSA. CDR3 amino acids: CASSSFPRGGNTEAFF. The DNA for the CDR3 is TGTGCCAGCAGCTCGTTCCCGCGCGGGGGGAACACTGAAGCTTTCTTT.

V and J are TRBV29-1 and TRBJ2-1; 12 bases match TRBD2. This CDR3 spans 15 amino acids. Germline trimming cut 7 bases from V and 8 bases from J; bases unmatched to any gene: 12. From germline, CDR1 is SQVTM and CDR2 ANQGSEA. Written as DNA, the CDR3 is TGCAGCGCCAGAGGAGGGGCTAGCGGGGGGGATGAGCAGTTCTTC. Encoded protein: CSARGGASGGDEQFF.

CDR3 loop: CASSRRQGAYTTRDNEQFF. In nucleotides, the CDR3 is TGTGCCAGCAGCAGACGACAGGGAGCCTACACGACCAGGGACAATGAGCAGTTCTTC. V usage is TRBV9 and J usage is TRBJ2-1; 7 nucleotides match TRBD1. Germline lookup yields CDR1 SGDLS and CDR2 YYNGEE. The V segment lost 4 bases and the J segment 5 bases; nucleotides outside the gene matches: 21. The CDR3 runs 19 residues.